The text below deals with one T cell receptor (beta chain). This clone's antigen is unknown. One base away there is no much larger clone; base qualities are not given. The germline V gene encodes CDR1 SGHTA and CDR2 FQGNSA. There are 14 amino acids in the CDR3, from cysteine to phenylalanine inclusive. The sequence is cut down to CDR3 DNA, 42 bases in frame from base 1. Clipping removes 5 bases from V and 2 bases from J, with 3 as the unmatched junction base count. Enrolling through a virtual design, the prospective study's participants ranged in age from roughly 18 to 89 years and lived across around 25 United States geographic areas. In the prospective study, participants were assigned to cohorts based on the clinical history participants reported in a screening survey and a study questionnaire. A participant counted as exposed if, within 2 weeks of entering the study, that participant had been in contact with someone who had a PCR-confirmed or clinician-diagnosed COVID-19 case. Each participant in the prospective study had whole blood, serum and a nasopharyngeal or oropharyngeal swab collected by mobile phlebotomists. Participants in the prospective study had the option to provide additional blood draws and questionnaires over an approximately 2-month period. Blood samples from the prospective study were shipped frozen or at room temperature prior to DNA extraction.

This specimen comes from a study of blood T cell repertoires in COVID-19 (TCRdb year 2020). Broadly, across the study: Collaborator samples came from the United States, Italy and Spain and covered acute and convalescent phases of COVID-19. Samples were obtained from the ongoing ImmuneRACE study (first 160 participants) and from about 1,300 subjects provided by 6 global collaborators. HLA class I and class II types, where available, came from metadata supplied by the sample provider rather than from assay-based typing. A de-identified subject ID, COVID-19 status, age in years and sex were almost always included in the sample metadata. Subjects who had been exposed to COVID-19, were actively infected with it, or had recovered from it provided the deeply sampled blood TCRbeta repertoires that made up the dataset. The prospective study material was composed of cDNA or gDNA derived from T cells, B-cell-depleted T cells, or PBMCs. The repertoires were made available in a free public database intended to serve as a resource for research on the immune response to SARS-CoV-2. What the authors observed across the whole study: The amount of clinical and demographic metadata varied by source and participant and was provided uncurated.

The immunoSEQ Assay, a bias-controlled multiplex PCR, was used to amplify TCRbeta CDR3 regions from genomic DNA. Processing in the source paper ran as follows. Nucleated cell counts per sample were estimated from amplification of reference gene primers within the assay. To quantify the absolute abundance of each unique TCRbeta CDR3 rearrangement, sequence reads were collapsed and filtered. For each sample, productive Simpson clonality was calculated as the square root of Simpson's diversity index over productive rearrangements. Here the immuneACCESS table is served through TCRdb, limited to in-frame sequences with V and J called. Missing clones are a known gap in these copies; in checked studies unresolved V genes cover under half, and the rest lacks a known reason. D and trimming come from the DNA, and the V and J calls and clone size come from that table. In all, the sample holds about 220,000 clones, and around 89% of those were seen once. The biggest ten clones account for roughly 16% of the sample.

The rearrangement joined TRBV7-2 to TRBJ2-3, and 8 bases in between align with TRBD2. This clonotype was obtained from a man aged 25-45 years who had been exposed to COVID-19. The sequenced sample consisted of PBMCs or T cells enriched from blood (not recorded which). The CDR3 protein is CASSPGGFTDTQYF. The sequenced DNA: TGTGCCAGCAGCCCGGGGGGGTTCACAGATACGCAGTATTTT.